The clone carrying this T cell receptor (beta chain) has only a few counts. Original methodology: From reference gene primer amplification, estimates of nucleated cell counts were derived. Using immunoSEQ multiplex PCR, the repertoire was profiled, and TCRdb retains in-frame clones only, with some absent. From that table come the V and J calls and clone size; the DNA was used to work out D and trimming. The sample contains 200,000 or so clones, approximately 83% of which appear only once. These data originate in a study of blood T cell repertoires in COVID-19. Study summary: The study drew acute and convalescent COVID-19 samples from the United States, Italy and Spain. Sources were T cells, B-cell-depleted T cells, or PBMCs; the material itself was cDNA or gDNA.

Germline V gives CDR1 LNHDA, CDR2 SQIVND (reference sequence). Trimming removed 6 bases from V and 1 base from J, with 12 bases in between. The CDR3 consists of 14 residues. The chain combines TRBV19 with TRBJ2-5, with a tentative D call TRBD2 (6 bases). The sequence derives from a human donor with active or convalescent COVID-19. The donor label of this sample is uncertain. The material sequenced was peripheral blood. CDR3 residues: CASRRTNSQETQYF. In DNA, the CDR3 is TGTGCCAGTAGAAGGACTAATTCCCAAGAGACCCAGTACTTC.